Listed below are T cell receptor beta chains from one sample, sequenced in a study of CXCR3-negative and CXCR3-positive naive CD8 T cells. TCRdb reprocessed the 5' RACE reads, with one entry per CDR3 protein and no DNA. Its clone listing holds 70,000 to 100,000 distinct CDR3 sequences. The sequencing sample was made of naive CXCR3- CD8+ T cells from blood. These receptors were taken from a human donor in good health. Some clones in this sample may be carry-over from other donors' samples. CDR3s include the opening cysteine and the closing phenylalanine or tryptophan.

J gene: TRBJ2-4; V gene: TRBV4-2; CDR3 protein: CASSHDGTVNIQYF
J gene: TRBJ1-2; V gene: TRBV29-1; CDR3 protein: CSVEGQIYGYTF
J gene: TRBJ2-5; V gene: TRBV10-1; CDR3 protein: CASIGIGQERQETQYF
J gene: TRBJ1-2; V gene: TRBV12-3/TRBV12-4; CDR3 protein: CASRVTGNYGYTF
J gene: TRBJ2-1; V gene: TRBV5-1; CDR3 protein: CASSLGAGSYNEQFF
J gene: TRBJ2-1; V gene: TRBV12-3/TRBV12-4; CDR3 protein: CASSFTIDNEQFF
J gene: TRBJ2-7; V gene: TRBV4-1; CDR3 protein: CASSYRTGAYEQYF
J gene: TRBJ2-1; V gene: TRBV14; CDR3 protein: CASSHAGLAGGEAYNEQFF
J gene: TRBJ2-5; V gene: TRBV6-2/TRBV6-3; CDR3 protein: CASRKPGTSGRVPRETQYF
J gene: TRBJ1-5; V gene: TRBV6-2/TRBV6-3; CDR3 protein: CASNYRGSQPQHF
J gene: TRBJ2-4; V gene: TRBV19; CDR3 protein: CASMARDTGFQYF
J gene: TRBJ1-2; V gene: TRBV4-2; CDR3 protein: CASSQGYRQPNYGYTF